Shown below are 25 T cell receptor beta chains from a single sample sequenced in a study of Ad26.COV2.S vaccination and SARS-CoV-2 variants. Treatment given: 15 to 20 received Ad26.COV2.S at low or high dose, single or two shots; 5 received placebo; per-sample allocation not given. Day 63 after the first injection of vaccine or placebo was the sampling time. Profiled with immunoSEQ multiplex PCR; TCRdb holds only in-frame clones, not every one. The sample contains around 270,000 clones, roughly 87% of which appear only once. Sequences were derived from peripheral blood, sampled in a trial of Ad26.COV2.S vaccine versus placebo. The receptors come from a person between 18 and 60 years old who received the Ad26.COV2.S COVID-19 vaccine or a placebo.

The chain combines TRBV27 with TRBJ2-2; 7 nucleotides match TRBD1. V was clipped by 4 bases and J by 4 bases; unmatched bases: 6. CDR1 MNHEY and CDR2 SMNVEV come from the germline V gene (reference sequence). The CDR3 runs to 15 residues. The chain's CDR3 is CASSSLGQVTGELFF. The CDR3 DNA reads as TGTGCCAGCAGTTCCCTCGGACAGGTCACCGGGGAGCTGTTTTTT.

The V and J genes are TRBV6-5 and TRBJ2-3; perhaps TRBD1 as D (8 bases). There are 15 residues in the CDR3. Trimming took off 6 bases at V and 1 base at J, with 14 bases between the two ends. Looked up from germline, CDR1 is MNHEY and CDR2 is SVGAGI. The CDR3 DNA reads TGTGCCAGCAGACGGACAGGGAGGGGCACAGATACGCAGTATTTT. This gives the protein CASRRTGRGTDTQYF.

The chain uses TRBV5-6 and TRBJ2-3, with D possibly matching TRBD2 (7 bases). Germline V gene sequence: CDR1 SGHDT, CDR2 YYEEEE. The CDR3 runs 16 residues. The V end lost 4 bases, the J end lost 0 bases, and 15 bases lay between the germline ends. CDR3 sequence (DNA): TGTGCCAGCAGCAGGGGGGGACTTACTAGCACAGATACGCAGTATTTT. It translates to CASSRGGLTSTDTQYF.

The J gene is TRBJ2-7, the V gene TRBV12-1; no check of the table's D call, TRBD2, against the DNA was made. TRBV12-1 is reported as a pseudogene. The CDR3 has 21 amino acids. CDR3 DNA sequence: TGTGCCAGCAGCTTTTTTTTGCTTGCTAGCGGAGGGGGAATAAGCTCCTACGAGCAGTACGTC. Amino acid sequence: CASSFFLLASGGGISSYEQYV.

This rearrangement joins TRBV6-5 to TRBJ1-3; unclear D gene. The CDR3 is made up of 14 amino acids. Germline lookup yields CDR1 MNHEY and CDR2 SVGAGI. Trimming stripped 6 bases from V and 0 bases from J, with 9 bases between. CDR3 DNA sequence: TGTGCCAGCAGCGAGGTATACTCTGGAAACACCATATATTTT. Translated: CASSEVYSGNTIYF.

V and J are TRBV4-2 and TRBJ2-3; tentative D call: TRBD2 (7 bases). This CDR3 is 18 amino acids long. Trimming shortened V by 0 bases and J by 0 bases, and 16 bases separated the two germline ends. CDR1 is LGHNA, CDR2 YNFKEQ, per germline. The CDR3 nucleotides read TGTGCCAGCAGCCAAGAATGGGGGGGCCTCACTAGCACAGATACGCAGTATTTT. The encoded protein is CASSQEWGGLTSTDTQYF.

Only one count was recorded for this clone. J is TRBJ1-5 and V is TRBV6-4, with a possible D match to TRBD1 (5 bases). Germline V lookup: CDR1 MRHNA, CDR2 SNTAGT. The CDR3 is 13 amino acids. The V end lost 4 bases, the J end lost 6 bases, and 10 bases lay between the germline ends. DNA for the CDR3: TGTGCCAGCAGTGCCCAGGGAGGTCAGCCCCAGCATTTT. It specifies CASSAQGGQPQHF.

The gene calls are TRBV7-2 and TRBJ2-2; D not certain. Germline V CDR1 and CDR2: SGHTA, FQGNSA. V was cut by 1 base and J by 4 bases, with 13 bases left in between. The CDR3 consists of 16 residues. The CDR3 region is CASSLVLSRATGELFF. In DNA, the CDR3 is TGTGCCAGCAGCTTAGTCCTCTCCCGAGCCACCGGGGAGCTGTTTTTT.

This chain links TRBV14 with TRBJ2-3; 10 bases are shared with TRBD2. The J segment lost 6 bases and the V segment lost 1 base, leaving 4 bases of the junction unmatched. The CDR3 is 15 amino acids. Germline assignment: CDR1 SGHDN and CDR2 FVKESK. The DNA of the CDR3 is TGTGCCAGCAGCCAAGGAGGAGCGGGGGGGGATACGCAGTATTTT. Residues: CASSQGGAGGDTQYF.

A word on this clone: A much larger clone lies a single base off, so this may be a read error. This chain joins TRBV3-1 (or the pseudogene TRBV3-2) and TRBJ2-2, with no clear D. Germline lookup yields CDR1 LGHDT and CDR2 YNNKEL (reference sequence). The CDR3 is made up of 12 amino acids. The germline V and J ends were trimmed by 0 bases and 7 bases, with 3 bases remaining between them. DNA of the CDR3: TGTGCCAGCAGCCAAGATCTCGGGGAGCTGTTTTTT. This gives the protein CASSQDLGELFF.

The chain combines TRBV6-5 with TRBJ2-2, with no clear D. This CDR3 spans 14 amino acids. Trimming shortened V by 5 bases and J by 3 bases, and 10 bases separated the two germline ends. Looked up from germline, CDR1 is MNHEY and CDR2 is SVGAGI. CDR3 nucleotides: TGTGCCAGCAGTCCGGCGGCGTACACCGGGGAGCTGTTTTTT. This sequence encodes CASSPAAYTGELFF.

The gene calls are TRBV6-1 and TRBJ2-3, with 10 bases fitting TRBD2. The CDR3 runs 15 residues. J was trimmed by 7 bases and V by 2 bases; bases with no gene match: 6. Germline CDR1 is MNHNS and CDR2 is SASEGT. Here the CDR3 DNA reads TGTGCCAGCAGTGAACCTAGCGGGAGTAGGAATACGCAGTATTTT. Translated: CASSEPSGSRNTQYF.

This rearrangement joins TRBV5-4 to TRBJ1-4; a weak D match, TRBD1 (6 bases). The CDR3 sequence is 16 residues long. The germline CDR1 and CDR2 sequences are SGHNT and YYREEE (reference sequence). V lost 4 bases and J lost 8, with 21 bases in between. CDR3 sequence (DNA): TGTGCCAGCAGCGTGGGAGGCCAGGGGAAGGGAGAAAAACTGTTTTTT. Translating it yields CASSVGGQGKGEKLFF.

The CDR3 reads CASSAQGAVNTEAFF. The CDR3 DNA reads TGTGCCAGCAGCGCCCAAGGGGCGGTGAACACTGAAGCTTTCTTT. The rearrangement joins TRBV11-2 to TRBJ1-1, with D perhaps matching TRBD1 (5 bases). V gave up 5 bases and J gave up 0 bases, with 13 bases separating them. Per germline, CDR1 SGHAT and CDR2 FQNNGV. The CDR3 is 15 residues long.

In its sample, this clone was seen a few times. The rearrangement joins TRBV11-2 to TRBJ2-3; tentatively, D is TRBD2 (6 bases). Germline CDR1 reads SGHAT; CDR2 reads FQNNGV. Trimming left V 5 bases short and J 1 base short, with 13 bases between. There are 15 residues in the CDR3. CDR3 amino acids: CASSRSSVGTDTQYF. For the CDR3, the DNA is TGTGCCAGCAGCCGCTCTAGCGTCGGCACAGATACGCAGTATTTT.

This clone turned up a few times. This chain links TRBV2 with TRBJ2-4, with 9 nucleotides matching TRBD2. This CDR3 has 15 residues. The germline V gene encodes CDR1 SNHLY and CDR2 FYNNEI. V trimming: 2 bases; J trimming: 3 bases; junction bases outside the gene matches: 2. CDR3 in amino acids: CASSELRGGKNIQYF. Here the CDR3 DNA reads TGTGCCAGCAGTGAATTGCGGGGGGGCAAAAACATTCAGTACTTC. Looking up the rest from reference TRBV2 and TRBJ2-4 gives the full variable domain: EPEVTQTPSHQVTQMGQEVILRCVPISNHLYFYWYRQILGQKVEFLVSFYNNEISEKSEIFDDQFSVERPDGSNFTLKIRSTKLEDSAMYFCASSELRGGKNIQYFGAGTRLSVL.

The chain employs TRBV5-1 and TRBJ2-2; TRBD1 agrees at 9 bases. The CDR3 spans 18 residues. The V and J ends lost 4 bases and 1 base, in that order; junction bases with no gene match: 11. Germline loops: CDR1 SGHRS, CDR2 YFSETQ. CDR3 region: CASSLNPQGAQNTGELFF. The CDR3 DNA is TGCGCCAGCAGCCTCAACCCACAGGGGGCCCAGAACACCGGGGAGCTGTTTTTT.

The rearrangement links TRBV5-6 to TRBJ1-5; 7 positions match TRBD1. V dropped 3 bases and J dropped 2; count of bases not matched to a gene: 5. The CDR3 has 15 amino acids. Germline lookup yields CDR1 SGHDT and CDR2 YYEEEE. CDR3 coding DNA: TGTGCCAGCAGCTGGGGGCAGGGGGGCAATCAGCCCCAGCATTTT. Its protein is CASSWGQGGNQPQHF.

The V call is TRBV6-4, the J call TRBJ2-3; D is perhaps TRBD1 (5 bases). CDR1 and CDR2 from the germline V gene are MRHNA and SNTAGT. Deletions cut 0 bases from V and 4 bases from J, with 8 bases between. The CDR3 contains 14 residues. The CDR3 bases are TGTGCCAGCAGTGACTCGAAAGGGGCAGATACGCAGTATTTT. This sequence encodes CASSDSKGADTQYF.

The chain joins TRBV2 to TRBJ2-5, with D possibly matching TRBD1 (5 bases). Trimming removed 6 bases at V and 0 bases at J, with 17 bases between. The germline gives CDR1 SNHLY, CDR2 FYNNEI. There are 16 residues in the CDR3. The CDR3 nucleotides are TGTGCCAGCAGGGCCAGGGCAGGGCTTTACCAAGAGACCCAGTACTTC. Translating it yields CASRARAGLYQETQYF.

The chain links TRBV19 to TRBJ1-1; tentatively, D is TRBD1 (6 bases). The germline V and J ends were trimmed by 7 bases and 4 bases, with 16 bases remaining between them. There are 14 residues in the CDR3. Germline values: CDR1 LNHDA, CDR2 SQIVND (reference sequence). The CDR3 sequence is CASTTGLGTTEAFF. DNA of the CDR3: TGTGCCAGTACAACAGGGCTTGGGACCACTGAAGCTTTCTTT.

The rearrangement joins TRBV9 to TRBJ2-2; a possible D gene is TRBD1 (5 bases). Trimming removed 5 bases from V and 1 base from J, with 15 bases in between. Looked up from germline, CDR1 is SGDLS and CDR2 is YYNGEE. CDR3 length: 16 amino acids. CDR3 coding DNA: TGTGCCAGCAGTCATTACGACAGCCTGAACACCGGGGAGCTGTTTTTT. Protein product: CASSHYDSLNTGELFF.

V gene TRBV12-3 or TRBV12-4 combines with J gene TRBJ1-3; D is undetermined. The CDR3 covers 13 residues. V shed 7 bases and J shed 2 bases, with 9 bases lying between them. The CDR3 spells CASTPSAGNTIYF. The CDR3 DNA reads as TGTGCCAGCACCCCGTCGGCTGGAAACACCATATATTTT.

The genes are TRBV6-2 or TRBV6-3 and TRBJ1-4; the D gene is possibly TRBD1 (5 bases). This CDR3 region has 15 residues. CDR1 and CDR2 (germline): MNHEY, SVGEGT. The ends were cut back, 5 bases at V and 8 bases at J, with 18 bases in the middle. This CDR3 reads CASSRLRGGREKLFF. The CDR3 region has the DNA TGTGCCAGCAGTCGCCTGAGGGGAGGCCGAGAAAAACTGTTTTTT.

The chain carries TRBV2 and TRBJ2-7; TRBD2 agrees at 10 bases. The CDR3 loop spans 18 amino acids. J lost 0 bases, V lost 4 bases, and 12 bases had no gene match. The germline V gene has CDR1 SNHLY and CDR2 FYNNEI. Here the CDR3 DNA reads TGTGCCAGCAGTGCCCCCGAGACTAGCGGGCCTAGCTCCTACGAGCAGTACGTC. Translating it yields CASSAPETSGPSSYEQYV.